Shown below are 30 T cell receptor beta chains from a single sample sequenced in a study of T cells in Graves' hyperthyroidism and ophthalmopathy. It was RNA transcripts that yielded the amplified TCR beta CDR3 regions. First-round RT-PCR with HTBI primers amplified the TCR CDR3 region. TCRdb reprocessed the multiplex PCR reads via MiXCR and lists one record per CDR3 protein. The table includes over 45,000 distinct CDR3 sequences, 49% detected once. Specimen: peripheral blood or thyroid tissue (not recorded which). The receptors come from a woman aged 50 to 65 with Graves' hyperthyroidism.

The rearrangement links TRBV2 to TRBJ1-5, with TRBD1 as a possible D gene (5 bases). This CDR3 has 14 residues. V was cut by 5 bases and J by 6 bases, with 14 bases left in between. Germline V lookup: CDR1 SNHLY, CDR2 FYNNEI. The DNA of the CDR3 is TGTGCCAGCAGTTTATCGAGGGGTGGTCAGCCCCAGCATTTT. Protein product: CASSLSRGGQPQHF.

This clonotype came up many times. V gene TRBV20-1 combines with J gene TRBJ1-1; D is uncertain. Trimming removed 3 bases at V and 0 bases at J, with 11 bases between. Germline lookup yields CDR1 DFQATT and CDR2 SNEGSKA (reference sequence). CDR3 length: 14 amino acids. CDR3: CSASSRLVNTEAFF. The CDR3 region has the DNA TGCAGTGCTAGCTCCCGATTAGTGAACACTGAAGCTTTCTTT.

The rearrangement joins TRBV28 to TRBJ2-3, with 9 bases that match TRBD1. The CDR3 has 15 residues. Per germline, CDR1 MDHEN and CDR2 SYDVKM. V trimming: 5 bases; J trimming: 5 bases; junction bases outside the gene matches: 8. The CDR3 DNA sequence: TGTGCCAGCAGTCGTCCGGGACAGGGAGGAGATACGCAGTATTTT. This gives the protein CASSRPGQGGDTQYF.

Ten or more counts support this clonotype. The CDR3 region has the DNA TGCGCCAGCAGCCAAGATCCCAGGCTTAATGAAAAACTGTTTTTT. This translates into CASSQDPRLNEKLFF. The V call is TRBV4-1, the J call TRBJ1-4; no definite D call. Trimming removed 0 bases from V and 4 bases from J, with 9 bases in between. Germline assignment: CDR1 MGHRA and CDR2 YSYEKL. The CDR3 has 15 residues.

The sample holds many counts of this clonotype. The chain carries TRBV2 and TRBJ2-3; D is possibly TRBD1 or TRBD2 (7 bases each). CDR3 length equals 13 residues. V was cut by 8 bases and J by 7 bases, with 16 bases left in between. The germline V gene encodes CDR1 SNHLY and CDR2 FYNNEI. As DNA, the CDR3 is TGTGCCAGCTCCTGGGAGGGGGCATATACGCAGTATTTT. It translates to CASSWEGAYTQYF.

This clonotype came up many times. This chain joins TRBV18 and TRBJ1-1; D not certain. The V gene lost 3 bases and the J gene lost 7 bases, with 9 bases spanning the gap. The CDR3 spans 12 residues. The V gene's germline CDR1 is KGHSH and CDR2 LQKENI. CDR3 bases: TGTGCCAGCTCACCCGCTGGGATTGAAGCTTTCTTT. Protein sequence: CASSPAGIEAFF.

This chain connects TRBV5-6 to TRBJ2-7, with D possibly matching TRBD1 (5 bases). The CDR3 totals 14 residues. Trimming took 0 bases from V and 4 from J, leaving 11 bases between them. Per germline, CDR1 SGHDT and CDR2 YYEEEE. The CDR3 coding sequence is TGTGCCAGCAGCTTGGCGGAACAGGAATACGAGCAGTACTTC. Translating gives CASSLAEQEYEQYF.

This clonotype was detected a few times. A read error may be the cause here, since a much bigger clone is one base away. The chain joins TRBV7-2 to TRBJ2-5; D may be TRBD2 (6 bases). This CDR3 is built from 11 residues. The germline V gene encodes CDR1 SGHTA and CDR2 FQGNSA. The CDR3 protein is CASLTRETLYF. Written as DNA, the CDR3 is TGTGCCAGCCTCACTCGGGAGACCCTGTACTTC.

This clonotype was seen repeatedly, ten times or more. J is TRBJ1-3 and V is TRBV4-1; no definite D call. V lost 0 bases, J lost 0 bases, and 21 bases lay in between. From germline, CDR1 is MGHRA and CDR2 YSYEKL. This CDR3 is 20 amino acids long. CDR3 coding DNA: TGCGCCAGCAGCCAAGATGGACCTAATTACAACCCCAGCTCTGGAAACACCATATATTTT. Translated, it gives CASSQDGPNYNPSSGNTIYF.

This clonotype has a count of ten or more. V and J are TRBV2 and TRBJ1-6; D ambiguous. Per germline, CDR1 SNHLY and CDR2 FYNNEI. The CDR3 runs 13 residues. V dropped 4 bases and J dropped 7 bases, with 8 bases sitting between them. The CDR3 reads CASSGQQNSPLHF. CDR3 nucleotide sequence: TGTGCCAGCAGTGGCCAGCAGAATTCACCCCTCCACTTT.

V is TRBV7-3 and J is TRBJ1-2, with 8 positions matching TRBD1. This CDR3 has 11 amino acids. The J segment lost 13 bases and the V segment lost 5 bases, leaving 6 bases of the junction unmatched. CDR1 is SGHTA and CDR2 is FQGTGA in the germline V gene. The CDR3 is CASSPQGAFTF. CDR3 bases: TGTGCCAGCAGCCCCCAGGGGGCGTTCACCTTC.

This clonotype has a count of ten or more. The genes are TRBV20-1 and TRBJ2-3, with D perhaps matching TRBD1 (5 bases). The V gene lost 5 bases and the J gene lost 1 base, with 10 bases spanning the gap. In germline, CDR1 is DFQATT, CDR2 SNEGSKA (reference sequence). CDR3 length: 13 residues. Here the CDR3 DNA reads TGCAGTGCTGTACTCAGGGGCACAGATACGCAGTATTTT. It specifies CSAVLRGTDTQYF.

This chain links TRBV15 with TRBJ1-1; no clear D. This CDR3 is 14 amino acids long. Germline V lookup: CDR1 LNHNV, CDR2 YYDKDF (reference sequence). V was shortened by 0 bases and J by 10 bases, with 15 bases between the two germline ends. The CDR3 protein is CATSRDYGKNVAFF. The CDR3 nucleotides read TGTGCCACCAGCAGAGACTACGGTAAGAATGTAGCTTTCTTT.

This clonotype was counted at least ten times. In DNA form, the CDR3 reads TGTGCCAGCAGCAAACCCGCAGAGGACAGGCCTACCAACTATGGCTACACCTTC. Its protein product is CASSKPAEDRPTNYGYTF. This sequence joins TRBV7-9 and TRBJ1-2; TRBD1 aligns across 7 bases. With V trimmed by 5 bases and J by 2 bases, 17 bases remained unmatched. CDR1 and CDR2 (germline): SEHNR, FQNEAQ (reference sequence). The CDR3 sequence is 18 residues long.

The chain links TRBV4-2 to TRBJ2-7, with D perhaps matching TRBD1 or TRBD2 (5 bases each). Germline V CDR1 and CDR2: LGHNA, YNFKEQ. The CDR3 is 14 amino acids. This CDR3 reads CARDQYGTTYEQYF. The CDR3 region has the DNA TGTGCTAGAGACCAATACGGGACGACCTACGAGCAGTACTTC.

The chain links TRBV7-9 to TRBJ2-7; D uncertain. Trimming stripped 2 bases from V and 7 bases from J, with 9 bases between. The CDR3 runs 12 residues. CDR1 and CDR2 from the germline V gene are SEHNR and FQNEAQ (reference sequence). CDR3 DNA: TGTGCCAGCAGCTTACTCATGCAGGAGCAGTACTTC. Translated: CASSLLMQEQYF.

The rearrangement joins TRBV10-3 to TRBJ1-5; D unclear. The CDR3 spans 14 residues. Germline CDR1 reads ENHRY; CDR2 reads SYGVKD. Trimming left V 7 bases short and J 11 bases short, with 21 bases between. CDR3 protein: CAIKSAQREETQHF. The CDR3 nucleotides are TGTGCCATCAAATCAGCGCAAAGGGAAGAGACCCAGCATTTT.

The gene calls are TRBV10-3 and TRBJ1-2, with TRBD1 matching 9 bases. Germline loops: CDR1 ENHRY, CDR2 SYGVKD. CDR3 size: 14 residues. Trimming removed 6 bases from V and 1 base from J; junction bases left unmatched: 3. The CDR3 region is CAIRGTGHNYGYTF. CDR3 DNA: TGTGCCATCAGGGGGACAGGGCATAACTATGGCTACACCTTC.

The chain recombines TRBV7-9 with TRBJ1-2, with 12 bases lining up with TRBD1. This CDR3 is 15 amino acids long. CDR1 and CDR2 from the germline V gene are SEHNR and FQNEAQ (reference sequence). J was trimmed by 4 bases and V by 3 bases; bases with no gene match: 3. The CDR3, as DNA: TGTGCCAGCAGCTTGGGGACAGGGGGCACCTATGGCTACACCTTC. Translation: CASSLGTGGTYGYTF. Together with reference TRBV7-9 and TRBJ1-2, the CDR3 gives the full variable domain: DTGVSQNPRHKITKRGQNVTFRCDPISEHNRLYWYRQTLGQGPEFLTYFQNEAQLEKSRLLSDRFSAERPKGSFSTLEIQRTEQGDSAMYLCASSLGTGGTYGYTFGSGTRLTVV.

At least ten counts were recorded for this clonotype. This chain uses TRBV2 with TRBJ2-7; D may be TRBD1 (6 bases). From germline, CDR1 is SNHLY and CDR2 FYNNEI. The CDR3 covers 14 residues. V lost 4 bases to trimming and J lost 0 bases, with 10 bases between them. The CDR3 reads CASSVRGSSYEQYF. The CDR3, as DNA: TGTGCCAGCAGTGTGAGGGGGAGCTCCTACGAGCAGTACTTC.

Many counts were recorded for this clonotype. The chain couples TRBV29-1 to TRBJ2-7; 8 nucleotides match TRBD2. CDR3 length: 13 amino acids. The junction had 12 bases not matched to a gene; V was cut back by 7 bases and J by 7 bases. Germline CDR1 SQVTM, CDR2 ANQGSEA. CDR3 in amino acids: CSERPGTRREQYF. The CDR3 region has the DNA TGCAGCGAACGTCCCGGGACTAGGCGGGAGCAGTACTTC.

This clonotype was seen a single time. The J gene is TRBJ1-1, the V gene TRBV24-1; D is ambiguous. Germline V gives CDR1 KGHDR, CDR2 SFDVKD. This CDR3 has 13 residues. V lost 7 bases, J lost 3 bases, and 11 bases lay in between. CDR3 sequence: CATRTGFDTEAFF. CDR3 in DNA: TGTGCCACCAGGACTGGGTTTGACACTGAAGCTTTCTTT.

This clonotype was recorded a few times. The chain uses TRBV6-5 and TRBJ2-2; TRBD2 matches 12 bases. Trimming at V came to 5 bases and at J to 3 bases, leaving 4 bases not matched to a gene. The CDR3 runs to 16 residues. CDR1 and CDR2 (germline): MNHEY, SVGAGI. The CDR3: CASSTGLAGHTGELFF. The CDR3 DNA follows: TGTGCCAGCAGTACCGGACTAGCGGGACACACCGGGGAGCTGTTTTTT.

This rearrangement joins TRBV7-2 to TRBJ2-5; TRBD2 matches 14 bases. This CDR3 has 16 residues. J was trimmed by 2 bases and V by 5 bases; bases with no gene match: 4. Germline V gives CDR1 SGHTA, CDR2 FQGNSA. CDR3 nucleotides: TGTGCCAGCAGCCACGGACTAGCGGGAGGACAAGAGACCCAGTACTTC. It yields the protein CASSHGLAGGQETQYF.

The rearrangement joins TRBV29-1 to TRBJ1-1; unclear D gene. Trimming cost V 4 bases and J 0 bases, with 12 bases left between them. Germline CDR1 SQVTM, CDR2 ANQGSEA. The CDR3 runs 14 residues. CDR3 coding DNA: TGCAGCGTTGTCTTGCTGGGCATGAACACTGAAGCTTTCTTT. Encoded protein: CSVVLLGMNTEAFF.

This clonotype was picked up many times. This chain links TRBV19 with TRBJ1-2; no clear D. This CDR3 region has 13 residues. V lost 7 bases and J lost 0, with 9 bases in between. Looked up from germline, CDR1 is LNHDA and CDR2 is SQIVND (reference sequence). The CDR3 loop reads CASIGQTNYGYTF. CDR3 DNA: TGTGCCAGTATCGGTCAGACTAACTATGGCTACACCTTC.

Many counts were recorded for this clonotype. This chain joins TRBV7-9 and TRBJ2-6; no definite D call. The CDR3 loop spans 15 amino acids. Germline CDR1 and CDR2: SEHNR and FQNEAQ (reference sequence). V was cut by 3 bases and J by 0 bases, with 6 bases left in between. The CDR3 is CASSLERSGANVLTF. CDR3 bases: TGTGCCAGCAGCTTGGAACGCTCTGGGGCCAACGTCCTGACTTTC.

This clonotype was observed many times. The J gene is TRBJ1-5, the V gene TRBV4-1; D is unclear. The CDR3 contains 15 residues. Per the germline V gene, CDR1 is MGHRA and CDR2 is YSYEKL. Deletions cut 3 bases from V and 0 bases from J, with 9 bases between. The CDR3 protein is CASSQSDYSNQPQHF. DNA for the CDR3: TGCGCCAGCAGCCAGTCAGACTATAGCAATCAGCCCCAGCATTTT.

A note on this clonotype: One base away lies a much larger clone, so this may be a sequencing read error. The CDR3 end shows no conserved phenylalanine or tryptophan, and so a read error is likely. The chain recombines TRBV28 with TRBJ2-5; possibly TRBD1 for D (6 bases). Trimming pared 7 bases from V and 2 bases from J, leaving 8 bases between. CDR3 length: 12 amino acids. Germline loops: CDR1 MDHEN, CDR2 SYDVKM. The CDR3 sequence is CASTRGQETQYL. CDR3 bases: TGTGCCAGCACCAGGGGTCAAGAGACCCAGTACCTC.

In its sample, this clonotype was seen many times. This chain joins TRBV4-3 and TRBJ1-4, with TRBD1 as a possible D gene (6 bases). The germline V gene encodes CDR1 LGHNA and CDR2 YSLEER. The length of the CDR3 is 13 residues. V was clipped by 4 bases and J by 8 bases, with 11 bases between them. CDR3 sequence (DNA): TGCGCCAGCAGCCTACAACAGGGAGAAAAACTGTTTTTT. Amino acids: CASSLQQGEKLFF.